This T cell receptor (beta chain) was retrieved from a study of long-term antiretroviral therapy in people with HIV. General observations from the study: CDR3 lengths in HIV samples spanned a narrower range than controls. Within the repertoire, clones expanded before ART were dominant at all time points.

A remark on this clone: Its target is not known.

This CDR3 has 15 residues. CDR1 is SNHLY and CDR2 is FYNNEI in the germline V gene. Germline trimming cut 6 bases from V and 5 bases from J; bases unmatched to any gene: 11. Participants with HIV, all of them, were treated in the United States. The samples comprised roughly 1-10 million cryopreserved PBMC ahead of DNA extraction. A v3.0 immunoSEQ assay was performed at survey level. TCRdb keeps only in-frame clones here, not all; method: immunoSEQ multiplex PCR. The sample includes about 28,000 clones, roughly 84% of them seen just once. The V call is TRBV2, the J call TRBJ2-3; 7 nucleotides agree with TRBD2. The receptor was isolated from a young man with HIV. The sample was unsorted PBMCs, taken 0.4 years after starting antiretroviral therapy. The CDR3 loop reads CASSREPSGLDTQYF. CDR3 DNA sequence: TGTGCCAGCAGCCGGGAGCCTAGCGGTTTAGATACGCAGTATTTT. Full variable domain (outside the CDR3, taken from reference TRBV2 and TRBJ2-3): EPEVTQTPSHQVTQMGQEVILRCVPISNHLYFYWYRQILGQKVEFLVSFYNNEISEKSEIFDDQFSVERPDGSNFTLKIRSTKLEDSAMYFCASSREPSGLDTQYFGPGTRLTVL.